The clone carrying this T cell receptor beta chain has just one count. The antigen is unknown. PCR used 60 Vbeta primers and 13 Jbeta primers. The method was immunoSEQ multiplex PCR; TCRdb's version includes in-frame clones alone and lacks a portion of them. The table has some 150,000 clones, just under 80% seen once. V was clipped by 0 bases and J by 4 bases, with 12 bases between them. The V gene's germline CDR1 is MNHEY and CDR2 SVGAGI. The CDR3 is made up of 16 amino acids. This entry comes from a study of cytomegalovirus exposure and HLA in healthy donors. Study-wide background: There were under 140 million unique TCR beta sequences, drawn from about 190 million T cells, in an earlier analysis. Points from the study as a whole: Highly shared sequence variants in one cluster were likely a sequencing artifact.

The TCR sequence derives from a male donor in good health and CMV-seronegative. V and J are TRBV6-5 and TRBJ2-2, with TRBD2 as a possible D gene (7 bases). The material sequenced was PBMCs. CDR3 amino acids: CASSYSSGGLTGELFF. The CDR3 DNA is TGTGCCAGCAGTTACTCGTCGGGGGGCCTCACCGGGGAGCTGTTTTTT.